The 29 T cell receptor beta chains reported below all come from one sample, sequenced in a study of cytotoxic CD8 clonotypes in ibrutinib-treated CLL. Produced via immunoSEQ multiplex PCR; TCRdb's table is partial and in-frame only. The sample contains over 30,000 clones, 55% to 80% of which appear only once. The source material was PBMCs, sampled at disease progression, from a patient treated with ibrutinib. Receptor source: a human donor with chronic lymphocytic leukemia.

The chain joins TRBV11-3 to TRBJ1-3; D perhaps matches TRBD1 (5 bases). Germline assignment: CDR1 SGHNT and CDR2 YENEEA. The CDR3 length is 13 residues. V lost 4 bases, J lost 2 bases, and 6 bases lay in between. The CDR3 loop is CASSSTAGNTIYF. CDR3 sequence (DNA): TGTGCCAGCAGCTCGACAGCTGGAAACACCATATATTTT.

The genes are TRBV19 and TRBJ2-3; 7 nucleotides agree with TRBD2. J gave up 0 bases and V 4 bases, and 4 bases lay outside the gene matches. This CDR3 has 15 amino acids. Germline values: CDR1 LNHDA, CDR2 SQIVND (reference sequence). Here the CDR3 reads CASSSSGFSTDTQYF. The CDR3 DNA follows: TGTGCCAGTAGTAGTAGCGGGTTTAGCACAGATACGCAGTATTTT.

The chain recombines TRBV6-1 with TRBJ2-2; the D gene is possibly TRBD1 (6 bases). Trimming took off 3 bases at V and 7 bases at J, with 9 bases between the two ends. The CDR3 contains 13 residues. Per germline, CDR1 MNHNS and CDR2 SASEGT. The CDR3 region is CASSDTGYGELFF. The CDR3 bases are TGTGCCAGCAGTGATACAGGGTACGGGGAGCTGTTTTTT.

CDR3 sequence reads: CASSWAGGPYKNIQYF. The CDR3, as DNA: TGTGCCAGCAGTTGGGCAGGGGGCCCTTACAAAAACATTCAGTACTTC. V usage is TRBV6-5 and J usage is TRBJ2-4; 8 bases are shared with TRBD1. Germline V gene data show CDR1 as MNHEY and CDR2 as SVGAGI. The V segment lost 4 bases and the J segment 3 bases; nucleotides outside the gene matches: 8. The CDR3 sequence is 16 residues long.

Regarding this clone: At one end, the junction sequence differs from germline, possibly due to a read error. The rearrangement links TRBV7-7 to TRBJ2-3; D is undetermined. The CDR3 totals 13 residues. Per germline, CDR1 SSHAT and CDR2 FNYEAQ (reference sequence). CDR3 nucleotide sequence: TGTGCTAGCAGCTTAGATCCTGTGGGTACGCAGTATTTT. It codes for CASSLDPVGTQYF.

This chain uses TRBV9 with TRBJ2-3; no definite D call. Per germline, CDR1 SGDLS and CDR2 YYNGEE. Trimming took off 3 bases at V and 1 base at J, with 12 bases between the two ends. The CDR3 has 15 amino acids. As DNA, the CDR3 is TGTGCCAGCAGCGAGAGAAGTACGGGCACAGATACGCAGTATTTT. This codes for CASSERSTGTDTQYF.

The V gene is TRBV7-3, the J gene TRBJ2-2; no firm D call. There are 14 residues in the CDR3. Germline V gene sequence: CDR1 SGHTA, CDR2 FQGTGA. The V and J ends lost 0 bases and 4 bases respectively, with 6 bases between them. CDR3 region: CASSLTFATGELFF. CDR3 coding DNA: TGTGCCAGCAGCTTAACGTTCGCCACCGGGGAGCTGTTTTTT.

Sample share makes this clone medium-sized. This sequence joins TRBV19 and TRBJ2-7, with a tentative D call TRBD2 (5 bases). V was shortened by 0 bases and J by 6 bases, with 9 bases between the two germline ends. The CDR3 spans 13 residues. The germline V gene has CDR1 LNHDA and CDR2 SQIVND (reference sequence). The CDR3 DNA is TGTGCCAGTAGTATAGATCTCAGCGGCGAGCAGTACTTC. Translating it yields CASSIDLSGEQYF.

V usage is TRBV19 and J usage is TRBJ1-6; weak D call: TRBD1 (5 bases). V gave up 7 bases and J gave up 10 bases, with 14 bases separating them. Germline lookup yields CDR1 LNHDA and CDR2 SQIVND (reference sequence). CDR3 length: 13 amino acids. The CDR3 DNA is TGTGCCAGTAATTTCCAGGGAGGGTCACCCCTCCACTTT. Protein product: CASNFQGGSPLHF.

The chain employs TRBV27 and TRBJ1-1; the D gene is possibly TRBD1 (5 bases). CDR3 length: 13 amino acids. CDR1 MNHEY and CDR2 SMNVEV come from the germline V gene (reference sequence). V dropped 3 bases and J dropped 4 bases, with 9 bases sitting between them. The CDR3 nucleotides read TGTGCCAGCAGTTTGGGGGGGGGCACTGAAGCTTTCTTT. It specifies CASSLGGGTEAFF.

This chain links TRBV7-9 with TRBJ1-3; D is unresolved. The CDR3 runs 12 residues. The germline V gene has CDR1 SEHNR and CDR2 FQNEAQ (reference sequence). Trimming removed 5 bases from V and 8 bases from J, with 10 bases in between. The CDR3, as DNA: TGTGCCAGCAGCGTATCAGCGGACACCATATATTTT. Translating gives CASSVSADTIYF.

As DNA, the CDR3 is TGTGCCAGCAGTGAAGCGGTTGGTAGCGGGGAATACAATGAGCAGTTCTTC. Amino acid sequence: CASSEAVGSGEYNEQFF. The chain is built from TRBV6-1 and TRBJ2-1; 8 positions match TRBD2. This CDR3 contains 17 residues. Germline assignment: CDR1 MNHNS and CDR2 SASEGT. The junction had 8 bases not matched to a gene; V was cut back by 0 bases and J by 4 bases.

CDR3 region: CASSVGIGIAGELFF. CDR3 in DNA: TGTGCCAGCAGCGTAGGCATCGGTATCGCCGGGGAGCTGTTTTTT. The chain combines TRBV9 with TRBJ2-2; D unresolved. From germline, CDR1 is SGDLS and CDR2 YYNGEE. V lost 0 bases and J lost 6, with 12 bases in between. This CDR3 has 15 residues.

The chain joins TRBV19 to TRBJ1-6; D is unclear. This CDR3 is built from 12 residues. Germline CDR1 LNHDA, CDR2 SQIVND (reference sequence). Between the trimmed V and J ends, which lost 6 bases and 7 bases, there was a span of 7 bases. CDR3 protein: CASRDPNSPLHF. The CDR3 DNA reads as TGTGCCAGTAGAGACCCCAATTCACCCCTCCACTTT. The entire variable domain, with the rest obtained from reference TRBV19 and TRBJ1-6, is as follows: DGGITQSPKYLFRKEGQNVTLSCEQNLNHDAMYWYRQDPGQGLRLIYYSQIVNDFQKGDIAEGYSVSREKKESFPLTVTSAQKNPTAFYLCASRDPNSPLHFGNGTRLTVT.

This clone has a single count. The CDR3 sequence is CASSFGLAVSTDTQYF. The CDR3 DNA reads as TGTGCCAGCAGTTTCGGGCTAGCGGTTAGCACAGATACGCAGTATTTT. V usage is TRBV27 and J usage is TRBJ2-3, with 7 bases lining up with TRBD2. Germline V gene lookup returns CDR1 MNHEY and CDR2 SMNVEV (reference sequence). CDR3 length equals 16 residues. V shed 3 bases, J shed 0 bases, and the junction held 6 bases outside the gene matches.

The rearrangement uses TRBV7-3 and TRBJ2-1, with TRBD2 identical over 7 bases. Germline trimming cut 3 bases from V and 6 bases from J; bases unmatched to any gene: 8. The CDR3 loop spans 15 amino acids. Germline V gene data show CDR1 as SGHTA and CDR2 as FQGTGA. In nucleotides, the CDR3 is TGTGCCAGCAGCTTGGGGGGGAGTGTTTCCAATGAGCAGTTCTTC. Amino acids: CASSLGGSVSNEQFF.

The V call is TRBV6-6, the J call TRBJ1-4, with D perhaps matching TRBD1 (5 bases). The CDR3 has 11 residues. Germline V gene sequence: CDR1 MNHNY, CDR2 SVGAGI (reference sequence). The V gene lost 4 bases and the J gene lost 8 bases, with 5 bases spanning the gap. In nucleotides, the CDR3 is TGTGCCAGCAGTTGGGGCGAAAAACTGTTTTTT. Translated, it gives CASSWGEKLFF.

The rearrangement uses TRBV7-9 and TRBJ2-7; 10 bases line up with TRBD1. In germline, CDR1 is SEHNR, CDR2 FQNEAQ (reference sequence). J was trimmed by 0 bases and V by 2 bases; bases with no gene match: 4. CDR3 length: 16 residues. This chain's CDR3 is CASSLRGTGASYEQYF. The CDR3 DNA sequence: TGTGCCAGCAGCTTACGCGGGACAGGGGCCTCCTACGAGCAGTACTTC.

This clone has just one count. The chain combines TRBV6-1 with TRBJ1-1, with D possibly being TRBD1 (6 bases). Germline V gene data show CDR1 as MNHNS and CDR2 as SASEGT. There are 14 residues in the CDR3. The V gene lost 7 bases and the J gene lost 0 bases, with 12 bases spanning the gap. The CDR3 DNA is TGTGCCAGCAAACTGACAGGAGTGAACACTGAAGCTTTCTTT. Encoded protein: CASKLTGVNTEAFF.

The chain uses TRBV9 and TRBJ2-1; 14 bases line up with TRBD2. Per germline, CDR1 SGDLS and CDR2 YYNGEE. The CDR3 has 16 residues. Trimming removed 4 bases from V and 9 bases from J; junction bases left unmatched: 9. CDR3 amino acids: CASSLTTSGRAGEQFF. The CDR3 coding sequence is TGTGCCAGCAGCCTTACGACTAGCGGGAGGGCAGGTGAGCAGTTCTTC.

This clone occurred a few times. The chain is built from TRBV19 and TRBJ2-5, with D unresolved. V was clipped by 6 bases and J by 0 bases, with 5 bases between them. The CDR3 spans 12 residues. The germline gives CDR1 LNHDA, CDR2 SQIVND (reference sequence). CDR3 DNA: TGTGCCAGTAGAGGGTACCAAGAGACCCAGTACTTC. Translation gives CASRGYQETQYF. Supplemented by reference TRBV19 and TRBJ2-5, the full variable domain reads DGGITQSPKYLFRKEGQNVTLSCEQNLNHDAMYWYRQDPGQGLRLIYYSQIVNDFQKGDIAEGYSVSREKKESFPLTVTSAQKNPTAFYLCASRGYQETQYFGPGTRLLVL.

The rearrangement uses TRBV5-1 and TRBJ2-1; no reliable D call. The V and J ends lost 0 bases and 2 bases respectively, with 9 bases between them. The CDR3 sequence is 15 residues long. The germline CDR1 and CDR2 sequences are SGHRS and YFSETQ. CDR3 region: CASSLAERTYNEQFF. The CDR3 nucleotides read TGCGCCAGCAGCTTGGCCGAACGCACCTACAATGAGCAGTTCTTC.

The rearrangement links TRBV7-3 to TRBJ2-1, with D unclear. CDR3 length: 14 residues. Trimming shortened V by 4 bases and J by 5 bases, and 12 bases separated the two germline ends. Germline assignment: CDR1 SGHTA and CDR2 FQGTGA. CDR3 coding DNA: TGTGCCAGCAGCTCCAAGGACCGTCACAATGAGCAGTTCTTC. This encodes CASSSKDRHNEQFF.

The chain recombines TRBV19 with TRBJ1-2; tentative D call: TRBD1 (5 bases). Trimming pared 8 bases from V and 8 bases from J, leaving 12 bases between. In germline, CDR1 is LNHDA, CDR2 SQIVND (reference sequence). The CDR3 is 11 amino acids. CDR3 in amino acids: CASVKGTGYTF. In DNA, the CDR3 is TGTGCCAGTGTCAAGGGGACGGGCTACACCTTC.

The chain joins TRBV30 to TRBJ1-2, with unresolved D. Trimming removed 8 bases from V and 5 bases from J, with 15 bases in between. CDR1 and CDR2 (germline): GTSNPN, SVGIG (reference sequence). This CDR3 has 12 amino acids. This chain's CDR3 is CAGPGIEYGYTF. CDR3 coding DNA: TGTGCCGGTCCCGGGATCGAGTATGGCTACACCTTC.

This rearrangement joins TRBV6-5 to TRBJ1-6, with TRBD1 as a possible D gene (5 bases). Trimming cost V 10 bases and J 10 bases, with 20 bases left between them. Looked up from germline, CDR1 is MNHEY and CDR2 is SVGAGI. The length of the CDR3 is 14 residues. The CDR3 nucleotides are TGTGCCACCAGAACCAGGGACTTGCGATCACCCCTCCACTTT. Translating it yields CATRTRDLRSPLHF.

The chain carries TRBV5-1 and TRBJ2-3, with 10 bases that match TRBD2. The length of the CDR3 is 16 residues. Looked up from germline, CDR1 is SGHRS and CDR2 is YFSETQ. The V and J ends lost 3 bases and 5 bases, in that order; junction bases with no gene match: 9. The DNA for the CDR3 is TGCGCCAGCAGCTACGGGGCTAGCGGGAGTATAGATACGCAGTATTTT. Its translation: CASSYGASGSIDTQYF.

This chain joins TRBV15 and TRBJ2-5; 8 bases line up with TRBD1. The CDR3 loop spans 12 amino acids. The germline V gene encodes CDR1 LNHNV and CDR2 YYDKDF (reference sequence). After removal of 3 bases from V and 13 bases from J, the junction contained 7 bases not matched to a gene. Written as DNA, the CDR3 is TGTGCCACCAGCAGGGTGACAGGGGCCCTGTACTTC. Amino acid sequence: CATSRVTGALYF. Full variable domain (remainder filled in from reference TRBV15 and TRBJ2-5): DAMVIQNPRYQVTQFGKPVTLSCSQTLNHNVMYWYQQKSSQAPKLLFHYYDKDFNNEADTPDNFQSRRPNTSFCFLDIRSPGLGDTAMYLCATSRVTGALYFGPGTRLLVL.

The chain recombines TRBV19 with TRBJ2-3; D could derive from TRBD1 or TRBD2 (5 bases each). The CDR3 totals 15 residues. The V and J ends lost 6 bases and 6 bases respectively, with 19 bases between them. The germline gives CDR1 LNHDA, CDR2 SQIVND (reference sequence). The CDR3 DNA is TGTGCCAGTAGGCACCGACTCCGGGACGACGATACGCAGTATTTT. Amino acids: CASRHRLRDDDTQYF.